This TCR beta chain originates from a study of shared clonotypes between healthy human individuals. This CDR3 is 14 amino acids long. Profiling relied on immunoSEQ multiplex PCR, and the TCRdb table lists in-frame clones only, not all of them. The repertoire includes more than 450,000 clones, about four fifths of them detected once, and 10% to 15% sits in the top ten. The gene calls are TRBV21-1 and TRBJ2-7. TRBV21-1 is a recognized pseudogene. Material for sequencing was PBMCs. The TCR originated in a woman between 40 and 55 years old in good health. Some clones in this sample may be carry-over from other donors' samples. In DNA, the CDR3 is TGTGCCAGCAGCAAAGAGGGCAGGCGCGACGAGCAGTACTTC. It yields the protein CASSKEGRRDEQYF.